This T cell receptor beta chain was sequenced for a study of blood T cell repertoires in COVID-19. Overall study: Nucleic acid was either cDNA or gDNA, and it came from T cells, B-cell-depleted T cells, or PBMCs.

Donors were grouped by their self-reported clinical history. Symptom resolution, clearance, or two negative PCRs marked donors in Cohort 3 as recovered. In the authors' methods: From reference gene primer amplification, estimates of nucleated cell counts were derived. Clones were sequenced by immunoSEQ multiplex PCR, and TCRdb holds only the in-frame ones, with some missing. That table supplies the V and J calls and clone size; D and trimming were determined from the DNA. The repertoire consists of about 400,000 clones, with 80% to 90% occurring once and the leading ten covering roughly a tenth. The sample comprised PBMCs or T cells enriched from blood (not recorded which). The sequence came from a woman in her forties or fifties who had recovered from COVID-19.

The CDR3 sequence: CSVEEGTEYYEQYF. DNA for the CDR3: TGCAGCGTTGAAGAGGGGACAGAATACTACGAGCAGTACTTC. This chain connects TRBV29-1 to TRBJ2-7, with 7 bases matching TRBD1. Losses at the gene ends were 0 bases for V and 3 bases for J; bases not matched to a gene: 5. From germline, CDR1 is SQVTM and CDR2 ANQGSEA. The CDR3 is 14 amino acids.